This record looks at one TCR beta chain sequence and its context. This clone was seen a single time. What this receptor recognizes is not known. No much larger clonotype is one base removed from it; base qualities were not supplied. The immunoSEQ Assay, a bias-controlled multiplex PCR, was used to amplify TCRbeta CDR3 regions from genomic DNA. In the paper's pipeline: The number of nucleated cells in each sample was estimated from the amplification of reference gene primers within the assay. To quantify the absolute abundance of each unique TCRbeta CDR3 rearrangement, sequence reads were collapsed and filtered. For each sample, productive Simpson clonality was calculated by taking the square root of Simpson's diversity index across productive rearrangements. In TCRdb, the immuneACCESS table is reduced to in-frame sequences with V and J assigned. These tables do not hold every clone; where another copy was compared, an unresolved V gene accounts for under half, and the others remain unexplained. V and J calls and clone size come straight from that table; D and trimming were deduced from the DNA. Present in this sample are about 270,000 clones, about 90% of which were seen just once. The ten largest account for 4.1% of the sample.

In the prospective study, participants were roughly 18 to 100 years old, resided in 24 geographic areas of the United States, and were enrolled through a virtual design. Cohort assignment in the prospective study relied on participant-reported clinical history from a screening survey and a study questionnaire. In the prospective study, whole blood, serum and a nasopharyngeal or oropharyngeal swab were collected from each participant by mobile phlebotomists. Participants in the prospective study had the option to provide additional blood draws and questionnaires over a 2-month period. Before DNA extraction, prospective study blood samples were shipped either frozen or at room temperature. This record belongs to a study of blood T cell repertoires in COVID-19 (dated by TCRdb to 2018 to 2021). Looking at the study overall: Samples covering the acute and convalescent phases of COVID-19 were provided by collaborators in the United States, Italy and Spain. The repertoires were released in a freely available public database meant as a resource for research on the immune response to SARS-CoV-2. The dataset comprised deeply sampled blood TCRbeta repertoires from subjects exposed to, actively infected with, or recovered from COVID-19. The material from the prospective study consisted of cDNA or gDNA derived from T cells, B-cell-depleted T cells, or PBMCs. Where available, HLA class I and class II types were obtained from metadata supplied by the sample provider rather than from assay-based typing. The sample metadata nearly always contained a de-identified subject ID, COVID-19 status, age in years and sex. Samples were obtained from the ongoing ImmuneRACE study (first 160 participants) and from 1,000 to 1,500 subjects provided by 6 global collaborators. The investigation overall reported the following: The quantity of clinical and demographic metadata differed by source and by participant and was supplied without curation.

The germline V gene (reference sequence) gives CDR1 as SGHAT and CDR2 as FQDESV. At the junction V is shortened by 1 base and J by 7 bases; bases outside the gene matches: 7. The CDR3 holds 14 amino acids from the cysteine to the phenylalanine. The entry retains the CDR3 DNA only, 42 bases that are in frame from base 1. The material sequenced was PBMCs or T cells enriched from blood (not recorded which). The chain couples TRBV11-1 to TRBJ2-7; 7 nucleotides in the junction match TRBD1. This sequence was found in a young woman with acute COVID-19. The CDR3 region has the sequence CASSLGETGREQYF. The DNA is as follows: TGTGCCAGCAGCTTAGGGGAGACAGGGCGAGAGCAGTACTTC.